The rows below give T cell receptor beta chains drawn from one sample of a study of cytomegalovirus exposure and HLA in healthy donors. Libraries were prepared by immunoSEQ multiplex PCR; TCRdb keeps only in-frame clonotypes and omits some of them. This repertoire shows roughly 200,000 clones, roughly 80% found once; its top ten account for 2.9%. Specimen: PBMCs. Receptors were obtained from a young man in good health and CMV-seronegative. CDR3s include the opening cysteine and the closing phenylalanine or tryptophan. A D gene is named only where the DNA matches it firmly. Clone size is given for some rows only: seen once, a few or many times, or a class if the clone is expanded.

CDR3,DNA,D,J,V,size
CASSQPGQGYEQYF,TGCGCCAGCAGCCAACCGGGACAGGGCTACGAGCAGTACTTC,TRBD1,TRBJ2-7,TRBV4-1,.
CASTLVGGNTEAFF,TGTGCCAGCACTCTCGTGGGGGGGAACACTGAAGCTTTCTTT,.,TRBJ1-1,TRBV28,.
CASSPPGGAEAFF,TGTGCCAGCAGTCCTCCGGGGGGGGCTGAAGCTTTCTTT,.,TRBJ1-1,TRBV28,.
CASSEEIAGYEQYF,TGTGCCAGCAGCGAGGAAATTGCCGGCTATGAGCAGTACTTC,.,TRBJ2-7,TRBV5-8,.
CASRPWTDAPGYTF,TGTGCCAGCAGACCCTGGACAGACGCGCCTGGCTACACCTTC,.,TRBJ1-2,TRBV5-4,.
CASGTGPSYEQYF,TGTGCCAGTGGGACAGGCCCTTCCTACGAGCAGTACTTC,TRBD1,TRBJ2-7,TRBV6-5,.
CATSRDKGGYGYTF,TGTGCCACCAGCAGAGATAAAGGGGGTTATGGCTACACCTTC,.,TRBJ1-2,TRBV15,.
CASSSQGVGELFF,TGCGCCAGCAGCTCCCAGGGGGTCGGGGAGCTGTTTTTT,TRBD1,TRBJ2-2,TRBV5-1,.
CASSPFPGQRQETQYF,TGTGCCAGCAGCCCCTTTCCGGGACAGCGCCAAGAGACCCAGTACTTC,TRBD1,TRBJ2-5,TRBV11-2,.
CASSLDQLAGAPGVNNEQFF,TGTGCCAGCAGCTTAGATCAACTAGCGGGGGCCCCTGGGGTTAACAATGAGCAGTTCTTC,TRBD2,TRBJ2-1,TRBV11-2,.
CAGVGGRGNIQYF,TGTGCCGGGGTGGGCGGGAGGGGAAACATTCAGTACTTC,TRBD2,TRBJ2-4,TRBV6-6,.
CATSLAGEPNSPLHF,TGTGCCACCAGCCTCGCCGGGGAGCCTAATTCACCCCTCCACTTT,.,TRBJ1-6,TRBV15,many
CASSQQTSGTDTQYF,TGTGCCAGCAGCCAGCAGACTAGCGGCACAGATACGCAGTATTTT,TRBD2,TRBJ2-3,TRBV7-2,.
CASSVDSSHGYTF,TGTGCCAGCAGCGTAGACAGCTCCCATGGCTACACCTTC,.,TRBJ1-2,TRBV9,few
CASSFAGPTEAFF,TGCGCCAGCAGCTTCGCGGGTCCTACTGAAGCTTTCTTT,.,TRBJ1-1,TRBV5-1,.
CASSLERSVSGNTIYF,TGCGCCAGCAGCTTGGAACGGTCGGTATCTGGAAACACCATATATTTT,.,TRBJ1-3,TRBV5-1,.
CSSSLGAGEQYF,TGTTCCAGCAGCTTAGGCGCCGGGGAGCAGTACTTC,.,TRBJ2-7,TRBV7-9,.
CASSLSPPPFTEAFF,TGTGCCAGCAGTTTATCCCCTCCCCCCTTCACTGAAGCTTTCTTT,.,TRBJ1-1,TRBV27,.
CASSRAQGSPFGNEQFF,TGTGCCAGCAGTCGCGCCCAGGGGAGTCCATTCGGCAATGAGCAGTTCTTC,.,TRBJ2-1,TRBV28,.
CASSFTGTDYEQYF,TGTGCCAGCAGTTTTACCGGGACAGACTACGAGCAGTACTTC,TRBD1,TRBJ2-7,TRBV6-5,.
CASSPHFSGRTDTQYF,TGTGCCAGCAGTCCCCACTTTAGCGGGCGCACAGATACGCAGTATTTT,TRBD2,TRBJ2-3,TRBV7-9,once
CASSLRASGVETQYF,TGTGCCAGCAGTCTCCGGGCTAGCGGGGTCGAGACCCAGTACTTC,TRBD2,TRBJ2-5,TRBV27,few
CASSFRGSGWSEQYF,TGTGCCAGCAGTTTCCGAGGATCTGGATGGAGCGAGCAGTACTTC,.,TRBJ2-7,TRBV28,.
CSALGDTEAFF,TGCAGTGCTCTAGGGGACACTGAAGCTTTCTTT,.,TRBJ1-1,TRBV20-1,.
CATSLGMNTGELFF,TGTGCCACCTCCCTGGGCATGAACACCGGGGAGCTGTTTTTT,.,TRBJ2-2,TRBV7-6,.
CASSHAGVEAFF,TGTGCCAGCAGCCACGCAGGGGTAGAAGCTTTCTTT,.,TRBJ1-1,TRBV7-2,.
CATSRPGVTDTQYF,TGTGCCACCAGCCGCCCGGGAGTCACAGATACGCAGTATTTT,.,TRBJ2-3,TRBV15,.
CASSQGTGVDQPQHF,TGCGCCAGCAGCCAAGGGACAGGGGTTGATCAGCCCCAGCATTTT,TRBD1,TRBJ1-5,TRBV4-3,.
CASSWATGTRTYEQYF,TGCGCCAGCAGCTGGGCAACCGGGACACGGACCTACGAGCAGTACTTC,.,TRBJ2-7,TRBV5-1,.
CASSSRDRAGGYTF,TGTGCCAGCAGTTCCCGGGACAGGGCGGGCGGCTACACCTTC,TRBD1,TRBJ1-2,TRBV6-5,.
CASSFGTGGIHSPLHF,TGCGCCAGCAGCTTCGGGACAGGGGGAATCCATTCACCCCTCCACTTT,TRBD1,TRBJ1-6,TRBV5-1,.
CASSESTLSGGSTDTQYF,TGCGCCAGCAGTGAGTCCACCCTAAGCGGGGGGAGCACAGATACGCAGTATTTT,TRBD2,TRBJ2-3,TRBV10-2,.
CASSETGGSYEQYF,TGTGCCAGCAGTGAGACAGGGGGTTCCTACGAGCAGTACTTC,TRBD1,TRBJ2-7,TRBV2,once
CASSLASRFQPQHF,TGTGCCAGCAGCTTAGCGAGCCGGTTCCAGCCCCAGCATTTT,.,TRBJ1-5,TRBV7-2,.
CSVDETFYEQYF,TGCAGCGTTGATGAAACTTTCTACGAGCAGTACTTC,.,TRBJ2-7,TRBV29-1,.
CASSRTGETEAFF,TGTGCCAGCAGTCGGACAGGGGAAACTGAAGCTTTCTTT,TRBD1,TRBJ1-1,TRBV6-6,once
CASSQARQDYGYTF,TGCGCCAGCAGCCAAGCTAGACAGGACTATGGCTACACCTTC,.,TRBJ1-2,TRBV4-3,.
CASSYGHLNEKLFF,TGTGCCAGCAGTTATGGGCACCTGAATGAAAAACTGTTTTTT,.,TRBJ1-4,TRBV6-5,.
CASSLQFYEQYF,TGTGCCAGCAGCTTGCAGTTCTACGAGCAGTACTTC,.,TRBJ2-7,TRBV7-9,few
CGGASGNTIYF,TGCGGTGGGGCTTCTGGAAACACCATATATTTT,.,TRBJ1-3,TRBV6-1,.